Shown below are 28 T cell receptor beta chains from a single sample sequenced in a study of blood T cell repertoires in COVID-19. The method was immunoSEQ multiplex PCR; TCRdb's version includes in-frame clones alone and lacks a portion of them. The table includes 360,000 or so clones, just under 90% detected once. What was sequenced was PBMCs or T cells enriched from blood (not recorded which). The receptors here all came from a woman aged 25-40 years who had recovered from COVID-19.

This chain connects TRBV5-1 to TRBJ1-2; TRBD1 agrees at 7 bases. The CDR3 has 13 residues. Germline CDR1 and CDR2: SGHRS and YFSETQ. V trimming: 0 bases; J trimming: 6 bases; junction bases outside the gene matches: 2. CDR3 nucleotides: TGCGCCAGCAGCTTGGACAGGGGTGATGGCTACACCTTC. This codes for CASSLDRGDGYTF.

The chain's CDR3 is CASKWTGGGGYTF. CDR3 bases: TGTGCCAGCAAATGGACAGGGGGCGGTGGCTACACCTTC. The chain couples TRBV6-5 to TRBJ1-2; TRBD1 matches 11 bases. After removal of 7 bases from V and 7 bases from J, the junction contained 5 bases not matched to a gene. The CDR3 spans 13 residues. Looked up from germline, CDR1 is MNHEY and CDR2 is SVGAGI.

V usage is TRBV7-2 and J usage is TRBJ1-4; 8 bases line up with TRBD1. The CDR3 totals 15 residues. Trimming cost V 5 bases and J 8 bases; bases outside gene matches: 10. Germline lookup yields CDR1 SGHTA and CDR2 FQGNSA. In nucleotides, the CDR3 is TGTGCCAGCAGCCCCCTTCAGGGGGCGAGGGAAAAACTGTTTTTT. This encodes CASSPLQGAREKLFF.

This clone was seen more than once but under ten times. The rearrangement links TRBV18 to TRBJ1-1; 8 positions match TRBD1. Germline CDR1 is KGHSH and CDR2 is LQKENI. The length of the CDR3 is 14 residues. Trimming at V came to 3 bases and at J to 6 bases, leaving 6 bases not matched to a gene. The CDR3 is CASSPPRTGSEAFF. In DNA, the CDR3 is TGTGCCAGCTCACCCCCCCGGACAGGGTCTGAAGCTTTCTTT.

This chain uses TRBV7-9 with TRBJ1-4, with D perhaps matching TRBD1 (5 bases). Trimming cost V 2 bases and J 8 bases, with 12 bases left between them. Germline CDR1 reads SEHNR; CDR2 reads FQNEAQ (reference sequence). CDR3 size: 14 residues. The CDR3 region is CASSLTGIGEKLFF. In DNA, the CDR3 is TGTGCCAGCAGCTTAACAGGCATAGGGGAAAAACTGTTTTTT.

In its sample, this clone was seen a few times. V gene TRBV7-9 combines with J gene TRBJ2-2; D may be TRBD2 (7 bases). V was cut by 0 bases and J by 7 bases, with 12 bases left in between. Per germline, CDR1 SEHNR and CDR2 FQNEAQ (reference sequence). The CDR3 totals 15 residues. The DNA for the CDR3 is TGTGCCAGCAGCTTAGCTACAGGGAGGGTCGGGGAGCTGTTTTTT. Translation: CASSLATGRVGELFF. Full variable domain (missing parts from reference TRBV7-9 and TRBJ2-2): DTGVSQNPRHKITKRGQNVTFRCDPISEHNRLYWYRQTLGQGPEFLTYFQNEAQLEKSRLLSDRFSAERPKGSFSTLEIQRTEQGDSAMYLCASSLATGRVGELFFGEGSRLTVL.

This rearrangement joins TRBV28 to TRBJ1-5, with D possibly being TRBD1 (5 bases). CDR1 is MDHEN, CDR2 SYDVKM, per germline. Trimming took off 6 bases at V and 4 bases at J, with 16 bases between the two ends. The CDR3 is 15 amino acids. The CDR3 protein is CASRPQGTWNQPQHF. The CDR3 DNA is TGTGCCAGCAGACCTCAGGGAACCTGGAATCAGCCCCAGCATTTT.

The J gene is TRBJ1-1, the V gene TRBV25-1, with 7 positions matching TRBD1. This CDR3 has 15 residues. V was pared by 5 bases and J by 4 bases, with 10 bases of the junction left unmatched. Germline V CDR1 and CDR2: MGHDK, SYGVNS. CDR3 loop: CASSISTGLGTEAFF. CDR3 DNA: TGTGCCAGCAGTATATCGACAGGGTTGGGCACTGAAGCTTTCTTT.

This CDR3 is CASSQNRGNSPLHF. The CDR3 region has the DNA TGTGCCAGCAGCCAAAACAGGGGGAATTCACCCCTCCACTTT. The rearrangement links TRBV3-1 (or the pseudogene TRBV3-2) to TRBJ1-6; 8 nucleotides agree with TRBD1. The V gene's germline CDR1 is LGHDT and CDR2 YNNKEL (reference sequence). The CDR3 extends over 14 amino acids. The junction had 1 base not matched to a gene; V was cut back by 2 bases and J by 7 bases.

V gene TRBV12-3 or TRBV12-4 combines with J gene TRBJ2-2; D unresolved. CDR3 length equals 13 residues. Deletions cut 4 bases from V and 2 bases from J, with 5 bases between. The CDR3 nucleotides read TGTGCCAGCAGTTCACTCAACACCGGGGAGCTGTTTTTT. It translates to CASSSLNTGELFF.

The chain joins TRBV7-9 to TRBJ1-5; the D gene is possibly TRBD1 (6 bases). Trimming took off 3 bases at V and 11 bases at J, with 11 bases between the two ends. The germline CDR1 and CDR2 sequences are SEHNR and FQNEAQ (reference sequence). There are 12 residues in the CDR3. CDR3 nucleotides: TGTGCCAGCAGCTTCGGGCAGGGGTCCCAGCATTTT. Translation: CASSFGQGSQHF.

The chain combines TRBV5-1 with TRBJ2-7, with 7 nucleotides matching TRBD1. The CDR3 sequence is 14 residues long. The germline gives CDR1 SGHRS, CDR2 YFSETQ. V was clipped by 4 bases and J by 2 bases; unmatched bases: 6. The CDR3 spells CASSPGQSTYEQYF. The CDR3 coding sequence is TGCGCCAGCAGCCCGGGACAGAGTACCTACGAGCAGTACTTC.

This clone has a handful of counts. The CDR3 here is CASSLHGVSTEAFF. Here the CDR3 DNA reads TGCGCCAGCAGCTTGCACGGGGTTAGTACTGAAGCTTTCTTT. The chain has TRBV5-1 and TRBJ1-1; D gene uncertain. Germline CDR1 and CDR2: SGHRS and YFSETQ. Trimming removed 1 base from V and 5 bases from J, with 12 bases in between. This CDR3 has 14 amino acids.

V is TRBV6-5 and J is TRBJ2-7; no definite D call. V lost 6 bases and J 4 bases, leaving 16 bases between the germline ends. The CDR3 is made up of 14 amino acids. CDR1 and CDR2 (germline): MNHEY, SVGAGI. The CDR3 loop is CASSDGHAPYEQYF. The DNA of the CDR3 is TGTGCCAGCAGCGATGGGCACGCGCCGTACGAGCAGTACTTC.

The rearrangement links TRBV7-2 to TRBJ1-1; no definite D call. V was clipped by 1 base and J by 7 bases, with 16 bases between them. Germline loops: CDR1 SGHTA, CDR2 FQGNSA. This CDR3 has 15 amino acids. The CDR3 loop is CASSLDVGGIGEAFF. The CDR3 coding sequence is TGTGCCAGCAGCTTAGATGTGGGAGGCATAGGTGAAGCTTTCTTT.

The chain is built from TRBV27 and TRBJ2-7, with D tentatively TRBD1 (5 bases). V dropped 5 bases and J dropped 4 bases, with 15 bases sitting between them. This CDR3 is 14 amino acids long. The germline gives CDR1 MNHEY, CDR2 SMNVEV (reference sequence). The CDR3 DNA reads as TGTGCCAGCAGTCCCCTTTGGGGCGAATACGAGCAGTACTTC. It yields the protein CASSPLWGEYEQYF.

The chain couples TRBV6-5 to TRBJ2-1; D is unresolved. Germline V gene data show CDR1 as MNHEY and CDR2 as SVGAGI. This CDR3 has 13 amino acids. Trimming took off 4 bases at V and 7 bases at J, with 11 bases between the two ends. The CDR3 reads CASSLARTNEQFF. CDR3 nucleotides: TGTGCCAGCAGTTTAGCACGAACTAATGAGCAGTTCTTC.

J is TRBJ2-1 and V is TRBV18; maybe TRBD2 (6 bases). The CDR3 contains 16 residues. V dropped 3 bases and J dropped 0 bases, with 12 bases sitting between them. Per the germline V gene, CDR1 is KGHSH and CDR2 is LQKENI. DNA of the CDR3: TGTGCCAGCTCACCTCGGGACTCTAGCTCCTACAATGAGCAGTTCTTC. It yields the protein CASSPRDSSSYNEQFF.

This clone appeared a single time. V gene TRBV5-1 combines with J gene TRBJ1-6; no firm D call. The CDR3 is 17 residues long. Trimming shortened V by 0 bases and J by 8 bases, and 18 bases separated the two germline ends. The V gene's germline CDR1 is SGHRS and CDR2 YFSETQ. The CDR3 nucleotides are TGCGCCAGCAGCTTGGCCTTGTCGACAACCTCTCATTCACCCCTCCACTTT. This encodes CASSLALSTTSHSPLHF.

V usage is TRBV7-2 and J usage is TRBJ1-4; TRBD1 aligns across 10 bases. Germline V CDR1 and CDR2: SGHTA, FQGNSA. The CDR3 runs 14 residues. V was clipped by 5 bases and J by 7 bases; unmatched bases: 4. In DNA, the CDR3 is TGTGCCAGCAGCCCGGACAGGGGGGTTGAAAAACTGTTTTTT. This encodes CASSPDRGVEKLFF.

This chain joins TRBV24-1 and TRBJ2-4; TRBD2 might be the D (6 bases). CDR1 is KGHDR, CDR2 SFDVKD, per germline. The CDR3 covers 15 residues. V lost 3 bases and J 2 bases, leaving 10 bases between the germline ends. CDR3 in DNA: TGTGCCACCAGTGATCCGGGGGTATCCAAAAACATTCAGTACTTC. Its translation is CATSDPGVSKNIQYF.

This chain joins TRBV5-1 and TRBJ2-7; 13 bases map to TRBD2. The J segment lost 0 bases and the V segment lost 4 bases, leaving 10 bases of the junction unmatched. Germline CDR1 and CDR2: SGHRS and YFSETQ. The CDR3 runs to 18 residues. CDR3: CASSQGLAGALDSYEQYF. Written as DNA, the CDR3 is TGCGCCAGCAGCCAAGGACTAGCGGGAGCCTTAGACTCCTACGAGCAGTACTTC.

This clone was counted a single time. The rearrangement uses TRBV4-1 and TRBJ2-5; TRBD2 matches at 8 bases. After removal of 1 base from V and 4 bases from J, the junction contained 5 bases not matched to a gene. Germline loops: CDR1 MGHRA, CDR2 YSYEKL. The CDR3 is 15 residues long. The DNA of the CDR3 is TGCGCCAGCAGCCAAGGGACTAGCAAGGGAGAGACCCAGTACTTC. Its translation: CASSQGTSKGETQYF.

V usage is TRBV30 and J usage is TRBJ1-1, with 10 bases that match TRBD1. With 5 bases clipped from V and 4 bases from J, the junction kept 4 bases outside the gene matches. Germline CDR1 is GTSNPN and CDR2 is SVGIG (reference sequence). This CDR3 has 13 residues. CDR3 in amino acids: CAWAWTGGTEAFF. The DNA of the CDR3 is TGTGCCTGGGCATGGACAGGGGGCACTGAAGCTTTCTTT.

The chain combines TRBV28 with TRBJ1-4, with 12 bases fitting TRBD1. Germline CDR1 is MDHEN and CDR2 is SYDVKM. The CDR3 runs 17 residues. V dropped 2 bases and J dropped 8; count of bases not matched to a gene: 9. CDR3: CASSLPGQGALGEKLFF. As DNA, the CDR3 is TGTGCCAGCAGTTTACCGGGACAGGGGGCATTAGGAGAAAAACTGTTTTTT.

The chain recombines TRBV30 with TRBJ1-1; the match to TRBD1 covers 9 bases. The junction had 3 bases not matched to a gene; V was cut back by 2 bases and J by 8 bases. CDR1 and CDR2 from the germline V gene are GTSNPN and SVGIG (reference sequence). The CDR3 length is 12 residues. The CDR3 region is CAWSTGGIEAFF. The CDR3 region has the DNA TGTGCCTGGAGTACAGGGGGCATCGAAGCTTTCTTT.

This clone was detected only once. The chain is built from TRBV9 and TRBJ1-3; D is ambiguous. This CDR3 has 14 amino acids. Germline CDR1 SGDLS, CDR2 YYNGEE. Trimming left V 3 bases short and J 0 bases short, with 7 bases between. The CDR3 DNA reads as TGTGCCAGCAGCGCCTTTAGCTCTGGAAACACCATATATTTT. Translation gives CASSAFSSGNTIYF.

This rearrangement joins TRBV7-9 to TRBJ1-4, with D possibly being TRBD1 (6 bases). CDR3 length equals 16 residues. The V and J ends lost 5 bases and 7 bases respectively, with 20 bases between them. Germline CDR1 is SEHNR and CDR2 is FQNEAQ (reference sequence). CDR3 nucleotide sequence: TGTGCCAGCAGCCACGAGGGGGGGGCGATGAGTGAAAAACTGTTTTTT. This gives the protein CASSHEGGAMSEKLFF.